These 8 T cell receptor beta chains came from one sample sequenced in a study of low-dose radiotherapy and immunotherapy resistance in tumors. Alpha and beta chains were covered, as first-strand cDNA relied on TRAV- and TRBV-specific primers. The authors ran 15 to 20 PCR cycles to amplify TCRs with a constant-region primer and V-primer adapter. TCRdb itself ran the reads through MiXCR, one entry per CDR3 protein. The table has 85,000 to 95,000 distinct CDR3 sequences, more than 7.5% seen once; the top ten hold 0.95% to 1.3%. Time point in this sample: before trial treatment. Sequenced material: PBMCs, taken before treatment. The receptors derive from a male donor with prostate cancer.

The table lists this clonotype with many counts. The gene calls are TRBV20-1 and TRBJ2-2, with 9 bases fitting TRBD1. The junction had 5 bases not matched to a gene; V was cut back by 2 bases and J by 7 bases. Germline CDR1 reads DFQATT; CDR2 reads SNEGSKA (reference sequence). This CDR3 region has 14 residues. In DNA form, the CDR3 reads TGCAGTGCTAGACAACAGGGGGCGGGCGGGGAGCTGTTTTTT. Translation: CSARQQGAGGELFF.

At least ten counts were recorded for this clonotype. The gene calls are TRBV2 and TRBJ2-5; unclear D gene. The germline V gene has CDR1 SNHLY and CDR2 FYNNEI. This CDR3 comprises 15 residues. Trimming took 8 bases from V and 5 from J, leaving 21 bases between them. CDR3 in DNA: TGTGCCAGCTCCGACGGAACACCTTCAGTGGAGACCCAGTACTTC. Protein sequence: CASSDGTPSVETQYF.

This clonotype was counted at least ten times. The genes are TRBV30 and TRBJ1-5; 7 nucleotides align to TRBD1. CDR1 GTSNPN and CDR2 SVGIG come from the germline V gene (reference sequence). The CDR3 covers 14 residues. After removal of 1 base from V and 4 bases from J, the junction contained 4 bases not matched to a gene. CDR3 loop: CAWSGKQGNQPQHF. The CDR3 DNA is TGTGCCTGGAGTGGGAAACAGGGGAATCAGCCCCAGCATTTT.

As to this clonotype: It is unclear where the CDR3 begins or ends on the DNA, so no DNA is shown, and the CDR3 is as TCRdb lists it. The gene calls are TRBV18 and TRBJ1-4; the DNA was not compared with TRBD1, the D call given in the table. From its first to its last residue, the CDR3 has 16 amino acids. Per the germline V gene, CDR1 is KGHSH and CDR2 is LQKENI. CDR3 region: CASSSTGTGAEKLFFF.

The table lists this clonotype with a few counts. The gene calls are TRBV5-1 and TRBJ2-1; 9 bases line up with TRBD2. CDR1 and CDR2 from the germline V gene are SGHRS and YFSETQ. This CDR3 has 15 amino acids. The J segment lost 5 bases and the V segment lost 1 base, leaving 4 bases of the junction unmatched. CDR3 protein: CASSLRSGGDNEQFF. The CDR3 DNA reads TGCGCCAGCAGCTTGCGTAGCGGGGGCGACAATGAGCAGTTCTTC.

This clonotype was observed many times. V is TRBV10-3 and J is TRBJ2-7; 11 nucleotides agree with TRBD1. The germline V gene has CDR1 ENHRY and CDR2 SYGVKD. The CDR3 length is 16 residues. With V trimmed by 2 bases and J by 4 bases, 7 bases remained unmatched. The CDR3 coding sequence is TGTGCCATCAGTGAGCGAGGGACAGGGGGGTTTTACGAGCAGTACTTC. Translated, it gives CAISERGTGGFYEQYF.

This clonotype was recorded many times. J is TRBJ2-1 and V is TRBV30; the D gene could be TRBD1 or TRBD2 (6 bases each). The CDR3 is made up of 12 amino acids. V lost 3 bases to trimming and J lost 12 bases, with 15 bases between them. The germline gives CDR1 GTSNPN, CDR2 SVGIG (reference sequence). The CDR3 DNA follows: TGTGCCTGGAGCCCCGGGGGCGGGACGCAGTTCTTC. Encoded protein: CAWSPGGGTQFF.

The chain combines TRBV5-5 with TRBJ2-7; D unresolved. The V end was cut by 0 bases, the J end by 6 bases, with 7 bases between. Germline CDR1 and CDR2: SGHKS and YYEKEE (reference sequence). The CDR3 is 12 residues long. The CDR3 sequence is CASSLGVSEQYF. The CDR3 DNA reads TGTGCCAGCAGCTTGGGGGTTAGCGAGCAGTACTTC.